The source of this T cell receptor beta chain is a study of cytomegalovirus exposure and HLA in healthy donors (dated by TCRdb to between 2016 and 2019). About the full investigation: According to an earlier analysis of several hundred of the donors, about 179 million T cells yielded 90 million to 140 million unique TCR beta sequences and approximately 280 Gb of sequence data. Donor age, sex, ethnicity and CMV serostatus were compiled together with the repertoire data. The study profiled the T cell repertoires of more than 500 subjects by immunosequencing and related them to cytomegalovirus serostatus. To study patterns of TCR occurrence, a later analysis re-analyzed previously published TCR beta repertoires from 666 donors and added high-resolution HLA genotyping. The study aimed to test whether signatures of past pathogen exposure could be identified by cataloging public T cell receptors. Of the 300 to 450 genotyped donors, less than 85% were placed in the genetic ancestry cluster associated with self-reported Caucasian donors. All discovery cohort repertoires had been generated using a single sequencing platform. Both class I and class II loci were covered by HLA typing, at four-digit resolution. In an earlier analysis of 587 of the donors, high-throughput TCR beta sequencing was used to judge whether each TCR beta V gene segment behaved as functional or pseudogenic. To predict cytomegalovirus infection status, the study brought together high-throughput TCR immunosequencing, statistical association of individual TCRs with disease status, and machine learning. Along with the approximately 650-subject first cohort, a separate validation cohort of 120 different subjects was used. Rather than drawing on any new phenotypic data, the later analysis identified candidate immune exposures from TCR beta sequences and the way those sequences occurred across donors. Because of strong linkage in the cohort, roughly five DR-DQ haplotypes were treated as single units for association and clustering. Across around 400 genotyped donors of the cohort, an average of about 220,000 unique TCR beta nucleotide sequences per donor were sequenced, and approximately 19% of those sequences were non-productive. Roughly 300 gigabases of sequencing data and tens of millions of unique TCR sequences were included in an early release covering 500 to 750 HLA-typed donors. The number of typed donors differed by locus: 629-630 for A, B, C, DRB1 and DQB1; 500 to 550 for DQA1; some 590 for DPA1; and about 450 for DPB1. Genome-wide SNP genotypes for about 60% of the roughly 700 donors were used in a later genetic analysis, which treated that subset as a discovery cohort. Findings and caveats that apply to the study as a whole: A later genetic analysis reported fewer N-insertions in productive TCRs among donors in an Asian-associated ancestry cluster than the roughly 700-donor mean. The cohort was sequenced for TCR beta chains only, and without alpha or paired-chain data the features that could be detected were limited. In a later analysis, 16,951 TCR beta sequences were associated with specific HLA alleles at a false discovery rate of 0.05. In a later analysis, HLA-associated TCR beta chains showed more clonal expansion and lower generation probabilities than non-associated chains that were equally common. The study listed 164 TCR beta chains as associated with cytomegalovirus. Linkage disequilibrium might explain the correlated functional status among segregating V segments, but an unknown experimental factor could not be ruled out. Most TCR sequences were observed very rarely across donors, whereas some public TCRs were present in many individuals. Over 15 rarely observed V segments, including chromosome 9 orphons, were excluded from the earlier analysis of about 600 of the donors because counts were too low. According to a later analysis, most CMV-associated TCR beta chains appeared to be HLA-restricted, and the HLA associations seemed to be driven largely by CMV exposure. For the cohort, immune exposure information was limited to CMV serostatus. In a later analysis, several top co-occurrence clusters were reported to appear linked to parvovirus B19, influenza, CMV and Epstein-Barr virus. Some IMGT-functional V segments, including TRBV6-2 and TRBV6-3, could not be told apart with the 87-base-pair reads, so those segments were excluded. The classifier was reported to diagnose cytomegalovirus status with high specificity and sensitivity in both the original cohort and the validation cohort. Broadly in line with IMGT annotations, most TCR beta V segments showed up in productive rearrangements about 90% or about 30% of the time in an earlier analysis of 450 to 750 of the donors. When HLA alleles, especially DR and DQ, strongly co-occurred, attributing TCR associations to individual alleles was difficult. A further reported finding was that TCR beta sequences accurately predicted the HLA-A and HLA-B alleles for most subjects in the first cohort. V-gene and J-gene trimming of TCR beta chains was associated with a missense DCLRE1C variant in a later genetic analysis, and the association was replicated in an independent cohort. Sequencing depth was assumed to be roughly uniform across donors in the presence/absence analyses, though that assumption may not hold. The sequencing pipeline was judged likely to have produced a cluster of highly shared sequence variants as a technical artifact. Because HLA typing was missing for some donors at each locus, association tests included only the typed subset. In vitro tests confirmed that three of the cytomegalovirus-associated TCR beta chains recognize cytomegalovirus antigens. In a later analysis, TCR association rates were found to vary across HLA loci, with the most associated TCRs seen for DRB1 alleles and the fewest for HLA-C alleles. The authors suggested that the approach could potentially be extended to other disease states and immunological phenotypes.

Inclusive of the bounding cysteine and phenylalanine, the CDR3 is 13 residues long. The kept DNA is CDR3 alone, 39 bases in frame from the first base. V lost 2 bases and J lost 8 bases; the stretch between them is 10 bases long. Sequences MNHEY (CDR1) and SVGAGI (CDR2) are obtained from the germline V gene. The protocol used for the library was the immunoSEQ multiplex PCR assay. The multiplex PCR relied on a mix of 60 forward primers for TCR Vbeta segments and 13 reverse primers for TCR Jbeta segments. A multiplex PCR assay on genomic DNA amplified the CDR3 region of rearranged TCR beta genes. On the Illumina HiSeq System, the amplified TCR beta libraries were sequenced as 87-base-pair reads. As for how the authors treated the data: A later analysis tallied roughly 76 million unique TCR beta chains across the 600 to 700 repertoires, and approximately 12 million of those chains were shared by two or more donors. Raw reads were error-corrected and collapsed into unique sequences with a nearest-neighbor algorithm that merged closely related sequences to remove PCR and sequencing errors. To assign V, D and J gene segments, CDR3 sequences were aligned to IMGT reference sequences. For a sequence to be retained, a match of at least six nucleotides was required to both a V gene segment and a J gene segment. A rearrangement was called productive if the CDR3 had no stop codons and remained in frame with V and J, and every other rearrangement was called non-productive. Following IMGT convention, CDR3 was defined as the stretch from the second conserved V-encoded cysteine up to the conserved J-encoded phenylalanine. The earlier analysis of 587 of the donors excluded sequences that lacked an unambiguous match to a single V gene segment. In an earlier analysis of approximately 590 of the donors, a V segment was called functional when productive rearrangements were above 56.7%, and segregating when the standard deviation between donors exceeded 5%. To diagnose cytomegalovirus status from the catalog of TCR beta chain sequences, a statistical classification framework was built. A later analysis assigned V and J genes by comparing TCR nucleotide sequences with IMGT/GENE-DB human TR gene sequences. In a later analysis, CDR3 sequences and most-parsimonious VDJ recombination scenarios were assigned using the TCRdist pipeline. In a later analysis, each TCR beta chain was defined by its CDR3 amino acid sequence together with its V-gene family, and reads without a unique V-gene family were excluded. As a way to deal with suspected cross-contamination and a sequencing artifact, a later analysis dropped roughly 620 nucleotide sequences that were highly shared and had low generation probability. In a later analysis, a clonal expansion index for each public chain was calculated from normalized within-repertoire ranks of inferred template counts. Generation probabilities in a later analysis came from a VDJ recombination model fitted to out-of-frame rearrangements, and those results were checked against IGoR. In a later analysis, TCR-TCR, TCR-HLA and TCR-CMV co-occurrence was scored with hypergeometric tests, and a repertoire-size bias correction was applied to TCR pairs. In a later analysis, false discovery rates were estimated by permuting HLA or CMV assignments 20 times. In a later analysis, co-occurring TCRs were grouped using DBSCAN, with TCRdist sequence similarity added in when clustering inside HLA-allele-positive subsets. For co-occurrence clustering, repertoires with fewer than 30,000 or more than 120,000 public chains were excluded, along with roughly five repertoires with anomalous nucleotide sharing. The table comes from immuneACCESS by way of TCRdb, which keeps in-frame sequences with V and J called. Part of the clones is missing from these tables; in studies checked, under half for an unresolved V gene and the rest for unknown reasons. V and J calls and clone size are those listed in that table; D and trimming were worked out from the DNA. The sample table holds some 70,000 clones. Clones ranked in the top ten supply roughly 0.89% of the sample.

The cohort was made up of about 670 healthy bone marrow donors. At the time of sampling, every cohort member was nominally healthy, though immune exposures that went unrecorded were likely present. The donor tested CMV seronegative and was one of the 352 seronegative cohort members. Every donor gave a peripheral blood sample, and the peripheral blood mononuclear cells from that sample were used for TCR beta sequencing. Genomic DNA was extracted from the blood cell samples with the Qiagen DNeasy Blood Extraction Kit. About this clone itself: It has no known antigen specificity.

Here the chain combines TRBV6-5 and TRBJ1-3, with the D gene uncertain. This TCR came from a boy aged 5-17 years in good health and CMV-seronegative. Sequencing used PBMCs. The bases are TGTGCCAGCAGTTACCGCGAACGCCACACCATATATTTT. Its translation reads: CASSYRERHTIYF.